The 18 T cell receptor beta chains listed next were all sequenced from one sample in a study of a mutant IDH1 vaccine in newly diagnosed glioma. The repertoire was sequenced with immunoSEQ multiplex PCR; TCRdb's copy has only in-frame clones and lacks some. The sample shows 100,000 to 150,000 clones, around four fifths of them seen only once. Their specific antigens are unknown. Specified time point: week 11, during vaccination. The vaccine gave 300 ug of a 20-mer mutant IDH1 peptide subcutaneously per dose. Material: PBMCs, obtained from a glioma patient whose treatment included an IDH1 peptide vaccine. The source is a man in his forties with glioma.

CDR3 DNA: TGTGCCATCGGGGGGCCGGGGGCGGATACGCAGTATTTT. Protein product: CAIGGPGADTQYF. The chain links TRBV10-3 to TRBJ2-3, with D perhaps assigned TRBD1 or TRBD2 (6 bases each). CDR1 is ENHRY, CDR2 SYGVKD, per germline. This CDR3 comprises 13 residues. V lost 8 bases and J lost 6, with 15 bases in between.

The V gene is TRBV19, the J gene TRBJ1-2; D gene ambiguous. CDR1 and CDR2 (germline): LNHDA, SQIVND (reference sequence). The V gene lost 7 bases and the J gene lost 3 bases, with 21 bases spanning the gap. This CDR3 has 16 amino acids. The DNA of the CDR3 is TGTGCCAGTACTCCAATGGGCCCCAAAGGGTACTATGGCTACACCTTC. Its translation is CASTPMGPKGYYGYTF.

This clone was picked up one time. This chain joins TRBV6-5 and TRBJ2-7; 9 bases line up with TRBD1. The CDR3 length is 14 residues. Germline CDR1 and CDR2: MNHEY and SVGAGI. Trimming took 4 bases from V and 4 from J; bases not matched to a gene: 5. The CDR3 sequence is CASSSGQGGYEQYF. The CDR3 DNA follows: TGTGCCAGCAGTTCGGGACAGGGTGGGTACGAGCAGTACTTC.

The gene calls are TRBV5-1 and TRBJ2-1, with D tentatively TRBD1 (5 bases). The germline V and J ends were trimmed by 0 bases and 1 base, with 8 bases remaining between them. Looked up from germline, CDR1 is SGHRS and CDR2 is YFSETQ. This CDR3 spans 15 amino acids. The CDR3 spells CASSLVQGSYNEQFF. The CDR3 DNA follows: TGCGCCAGCAGCTTGGTTCAGGGATCCTACAATGAGCAGTTCTTC.

This rearrangement joins TRBV19 to TRBJ1-1, with D possibly TRBD1 on 5 matching bases. The germline V and J ends were trimmed by 5 bases and 0 bases, with 10 bases remaining between them. The length of the CDR3 is 14 residues. Germline-derived CDR1 and CDR2 are LNHDA and SQIVND (reference sequence). The chain's CDR3 is CASSAGLLNTEAFF. The CDR3 DNA reads as TGTGCCAGTAGTGCGGGACTACTGAACACTGAAGCTTTCTTT.

The chain joins TRBV30 to TRBJ1-1; D possibly corresponds to TRBD1 (6 bases). CDR3 length: 15 amino acids. With 1 base removed from V and 1 base from J, the gap between germline ends came to 13 bases. The germline CDR1 and CDR2 sequences are GTSNPN and SVGIG (reference sequence). DNA for the CDR3: TGTGCCTGGAGTGGGTCGGGACACCCGAACACTGAAGCTTTCTTT. It yields the protein CAWSGSGHPNTEAFF. Full variable domain (rest looked up from reference TRBV30 and TRBJ1-1): SQTIHQWPATLVQPVGSPLSLECTVEGTSNPNLYWYRQAAGRGLQLLFYSVGIGQISSEVPQNLSASRPQDRQFILSSKKLLLSDSGFYLCAWSGSGHPNTEAFFGQGTRLTVV.

This clone was seen a handful of times. V gene TRBV7-8 combines with J gene TRBJ1-4, with a weak D call TRBD1 (5 bases). There are 15 residues in the CDR3. Per germline, CDR1 SGHVS and CDR2 FQNEAQ. The V gene lost 1 base and the J gene lost 7 bases, with 13 bases spanning the gap. CDR3 protein: CASSLVPGQGEKLFF. CDR3 coding DNA: TGTGCCAGCAGCTTAGTTCCCGGTCAGGGTGAAAAACTGTTTTTT. Full variable domain (remainder filled in from reference TRBV7-8 and TRBJ1-4): GAGVSQSPRYKVAKRGQDVALRCDPISGHVSLFWYQQALGQGPEFLTYFQNEAQLDKSGLPSDRFFAERPEGSVSTLKIQRTQQEDSAVYLCASSLVPGQGEKLFFGSGTQLSVL.

The chain uses TRBV5-6 and TRBJ2-1; 7 bases are a match to TRBD1. Germline trimming cut 4 bases from V and 4 bases from J; bases unmatched to any gene: 2. CDR1 is SGHDT, CDR2 YYEEEE, per germline. CDR3 length: 13 amino acids. CDR3 bases: TGTGCCAGCAGCCCGGACAGGTACAATGAGCAGTTCTTC. Amino acids: CASSPDRYNEQFF. The full variable domain, with the rest looked up from reference TRBV5-6 and TRBJ2-1, is DAGVTQSPTHLIKTRGQQVTLRCSPKSGHDTVSWYQQALGQGPQFIFQYYEEEERQRGNFPDRFSGHQFPNYSSELNVNALLLGDSALYLCASSPDRYNEQFFGPGTRLTVL.

Worth noting for this clone: One end of the junction does not line up with germline, which may come from a read error. The sample carries other DNA sequences with the same CDR3. V is TRBV5-1 and J is TRBJ1-4, with no clear D. The CDR3 runs 15 residues. Germline V gives CDR1 SGHRS, CDR2 YFSETQ. The DNA for the CDR3 is TGCGCCAGCAGTTCGGGGTGGAGGGCGATTGAAAAGCTGTTTTTT. Translating gives CASSSGWRAIEKLFF.

The chain carries TRBV18 and TRBJ2-2, with 10 bases identical to TRBD2. The trim removed 1 base at V and 0 bases at J, leaving 5 bases unmatched. Germline V CDR1 and CDR2: KGHSH, LQKENI. The CDR3 spans 18 residues. The CDR3 here is CASSPLPTSGTNTGELFF. The DNA of the CDR3 is TGTGCCAGCTCACCACTTCCTACTAGCGGGACGAACACCGGGGAGCTGTTTTTT.

The chain uses TRBV11-2 and TRBJ2-2; unclear D gene. This CDR3 is built from 12 residues. The V end lost 7 bases, the J end lost 4 bases, and 7 bases lay between the germline ends. Germline CDR1 SGHAT, CDR2 FQNNGV. The CDR3 spells CASTPRTGELFF. CDR3 DNA sequence: TGTGCCAGCACCCCTCGCACCGGGGAGCTGTTTTTT.

The rearrangement links TRBV7-9 to TRBJ1-5; 8 bases are shared with TRBD1. Germline V lookup: CDR1 SEHNR, CDR2 FQNEAQ (reference sequence). Unmatched junction bases numbered 9, after V lost 5 bases and J lost 6 bases. This CDR3 region has 15 residues. The CDR3 DNA follows: TGTGCCAGCAGCAGCGCAGGGGGCGCCGGTCAGCCCCAGCATTTT. Protein product: CASSSAGGAGQPQHF.

The chain is built from TRBV11-2 and TRBJ2-7, with TRBD2 matching over 9 bases. The length of the CDR3 is 15 residues. Germline CDR1 SGHAT, CDR2 FQNNGV. The V and J ends lost 1 base and 2 bases, in that order; junction bases with no gene match: 3. In DNA, the CDR3 is TGTGCCAGCAGCTTAGTTCCTAGCGGGGCCTACGAGCAGTACTTC. This translates into CASSLVPSGAYEQYF.

This chain connects TRBV5-1 to TRBJ2-3; 12 positions match TRBD2. This CDR3 is built from 15 residues. V dropped 0 bases and J dropped 10; count of bases not matched to a gene: 6. CDR1 is SGHRS, CDR2 YFSETQ, per germline. The CDR3 spells CASSLGSSGGAAQYF. The CDR3 nucleotides are TGCGCCAGCAGCTTGGGGTCTAGCGGGGGGGCCGCGCAGTATTTT.

The CDR3 coding sequence is TGTGCCAGCAGCTTGTTGGGGGGAGACAACTATGGCTACACCTTC. Translation gives CASSLLGGDNYGYTF. The chain couples TRBV5-8 to TRBJ1-2; tentatively, D is TRBD1 (5 bases). With 1 base removed from V and 2 bases from J, the gap between germline ends came to 12 bases. The CDR3 runs to 15 residues. Germline V gives CDR1 SGHTS, CDR2 YDEGEE.

The chain has TRBV2 and TRBJ2-2; D may be TRBD2 (6 bases). This CDR3 has 15 amino acids. Germline assignment: CDR1 SNHLY and CDR2 FYNNEI. Trimming removed 6 bases from V and 0 bases from J, with 11 bases in between. The CDR3 loop reads CASRAGPSNTGELFF. CDR3 bases: TGTGCCAGCAGGGCGGGACCCTCGAACACCGGGGAGCTGTTTTTT.

The CDR3: CSVGGFLGQGGTEAFF. DNA for the CDR3: TGCAGCGTTGGGGGTTTTCTAGGACAGGGAGGCACTGAAGCTTTCTTT. The V gene is TRBV29-1, the J gene TRBJ1-1; 8 nucleotides align to TRBD1. The ends lost 4 bases at V and 4 bases at J; junction bases unmatched: 14. The CDR3 is made up of 16 amino acids. Per germline, CDR1 SQVTM and CDR2 ANQGSEA. The entire variable domain, with the rest obtained from reference TRBV29-1 and TRBJ1-1, is as follows: SAVISQKPSRDICQRGTSLTIQCQVDSQVTMMFWYRQQPGQSLTLIATANQGSEATYESGFVIDKFPISRPNLTFSTLTVSNMSPEDSSIYLCSVGGFLGQGGTEAFFGQGTRLTVV.

Comment on this clone: Other DNA sequences in this sample translate to the same CDR3. CDR3 in DNA: TGTGCCAGCAGCTCAAGGGTCCAAGAGACCCAGTACTTC. It is translated as CASSSRVQETQYF. This chain links TRBV7-2 with TRBJ2-5; D uncertain. Germline V lookup: CDR1 SGHTA, CDR2 FQGNSA. V shed 4 bases and J shed 1 base, with 7 bases lying between them. This CDR3 is built from 13 residues.